The sequence of this T cell receptor (beta chain) was determined in a study of technical replicates of blood from a few donors. Germline CDR1 is SGHTA and CDR2 is FQGNSA. V was clipped by 5 bases and J by 1 base, with 5 bases between them. CDR3 size: 12 residues. Here immunoSEQ multiplex PCR was the method, and the copy in TCRdb shows in-frame clones only, minus some. This sample has about 100,000 clones; 95% to 97% occur once, and the top ten carry about 0.36%. This sequence was found in a human donor in good health. V and J are TRBV7-2 and TRBJ1-1; no definite D call. The specimen was T cells isolated from PBMCs. The CDR3 region is CASSPRNTEAFF. The DNA for the CDR3 is TGTGCCAGCAGCCCCCGGAACACTGAAGCTTTCTTT.